This T cell receptor (beta chain) came from a study of patients and donors after allogeneic stem cell transplantation. TCRdb called the RT-PCR reads again in MiXCR, with one record for every CDR3 protein. The sample yields hundreds of thousands of distinct CDR3 sequences, more than 15% seen once. The TCR sequence derives from a human donor who was either an allogeneic HSCT recipient or a stem cell or donor lymphocyte infusion donor (not recorded which). It is not recorded whose cells these are; they may come from a transplant donor. The sequencing sample was made of blood, either unsorted or a sorted T cell fraction (not recorded which).

CDR3 loop: CASSPRAGYEQYF. The DNA for the CDR3 is TGTGCCAGCAGCCCTAGAGCGGGCTACGAGCAGTACTTC. The rearrangement links TRBV5-5 to TRBJ2-7; weak D call: TRBD2 (6 bases). CDR1 and CDR2 from the germline V gene are SGHKS and YYEKEE (reference sequence). CDR3 length: 13 amino acids. V lost 4 bases and J 3 bases, leaving 11 bases between the germline ends.